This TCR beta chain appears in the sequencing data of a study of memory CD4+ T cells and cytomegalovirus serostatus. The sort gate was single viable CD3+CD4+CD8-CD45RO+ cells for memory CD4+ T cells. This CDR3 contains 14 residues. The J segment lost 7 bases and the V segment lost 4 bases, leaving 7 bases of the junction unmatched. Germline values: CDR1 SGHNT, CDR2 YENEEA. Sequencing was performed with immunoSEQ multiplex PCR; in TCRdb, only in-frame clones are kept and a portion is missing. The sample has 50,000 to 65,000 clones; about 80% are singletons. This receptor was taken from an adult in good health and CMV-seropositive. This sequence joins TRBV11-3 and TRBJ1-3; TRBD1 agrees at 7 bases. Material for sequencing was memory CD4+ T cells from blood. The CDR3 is CASSSTGQANTIYF. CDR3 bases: TGTGCCAGCAGCTCAACAGGACAGGCGAACACCATATATTTT.